Listed below are T cell receptor beta chains from one sample, sequenced in a study of regulatory T cells in long-lasting Graves disease. In TCRdb, the multiplex PCR reads were re-called with MiXCR into one record per CDR3 protein. Of some 230,000 distinct CDR3 sequences in the sample, around 16% are singletons; the top ten hold more than 20%. Specimen: peripheral blood mononuclear cells (PBMCs), collected at new diagnosis, from a patient treated with antithyroid drugs. The receptors here all came from a female donor with Graves disease. The conserved cysteine and the conserved F or W are not part of the CDR3 here. The D gene is left open where the match is weak. Part of the rows lack a size; the others show once, few, many or a class for expanded clones.

. TRBJ1-5 TRBV6-1 10 many ASSDRGWTQH
. TRBJ2-1 TRBV11-3 14 . ASSLVVSRTYNEQF
TRBD1 TRBJ1-2 TRBV4-1 13 many ASSHPDRGNYGYT
TRBD1 TRBJ1-5 TRBV19 13 many ASSTPGTVNQPQH
. TRBJ1-5 TRBV7-9 10 many ASSFGYQPQH
. TRBJ2-2 TRBV9 17 many ASSVDGFATDLNTGELF
TRBD2 TRBJ2-1 TRBV6-1 9 . ASSSMGLAF
TRBD1 TRBJ2-5 TRBV2 12 . ASSGQGVEETQY
. TRBJ2-7 TRBV27 10 . ASSFLGNKQY
. TRBJ2-1 TRBV2 12 . ASSPWRTYNEQF
. TRBJ1-6 TRBV6-1 10 many ASKTDNSPLH
. TRBJ2-5 TRBV24-1 12 . ATSGMTDQETQY
. TRBJ2-5 TRBV24-1 11 . ATGQGGQETQY
. TRBJ2-5 TRBV27 13 . AHKKDNGFQETQY
TRBD2 TRBJ2-3 TRBV20-1 14 many SATRGTSGGTDTQY
. TRBJ1-6 TRBV12-3/TRBV12-4 12 many ASSTHRTGSPLH
TRBD1 TRBJ1-2 TRBV20-1 12 many SAGTGVGDYGYT
TRBD1 TRBJ1-4 TRBV20-1 10 few STRTGSEKLF
TRBD2 TRBJ2-7 TRBV3-1 13 many ASSPTSGPTYEQY
. TRBJ1-2 TRBV25-1 12 . ASKDPERLYGYT
TRBD1 TRBJ1-3 TRBV20-1 10 many SAPDRGHTIY
TRBD2 TRBJ2-2 TRBV9 13 . ASSVATASGGELF
TRBD2 TRBJ2-7 TRBV11-2 15 once ASSLVGTSGSTYEQY
. TRBJ2-5 TRBV11-2 12 many ASSLEGAWETQY
TRBD2 . TRBV10-3 12 . AISDLAGYNEQF
. TRBJ1-4 TRBV28 13 many ASRKKPQTNEKLF
. TRBJ1-1 TRBV10-3 11 many AISEGLNTEAF
. TRBJ2-5 TRBV6-1 12 many ASSQSGTVETQY
. TRBJ1-1 TRBV28 12 many ASSYEDGYTEAF
. TRBJ1-2 TRBV9 11 many ASSAYPGNGYT
TRBD2 TRBJ2-1 TRBV12-3/TRBV12-4 18 many ASSPSPGLAGGSIGNEQF
. TRBJ2-5 TRBV28 12 . ASSLRGARETQY
. TRBJ2-1 TRBV28 12 many ASSFHAGYNEQF
TRBD2 TRBJ2-1 TRBV18 16 . ASSPRDRGSSSGNEQF
. TRBJ1-1 TRBV28 9 many ASEQTTEAF
. TRBJ1-2 TRBV7-9 13 many ASSLDQGRDYGYT
TRBD1 TRBJ2-5 TRBV28 15 once ASSLDPGQGWGETQY
. TRBJ1-2 TRBV10-3 11 . AISRGLEWGYT
TRBD2 TRBJ2-7 TRBV9 13 many ASSVVPSGRSEQY
TRBD1 TRBJ1-4 TRBV5-4 12 few ASSAGQGALNLF
. TRBJ1-6 TRBV3-1 10 many ASSQDRSPLH
. TRBJ1-2 TRBV5-1 12 few ASSPGDVSQGCT
TRBD2 TRBJ2-1 TRBV7-9 19 many ASSTPRTSGIQYSSYNEQF
. TRBJ2-1 TRBV12-3/TRBV12-4 14 many ASSFGGSVSLVFQF
TRBD2 TRBJ2-1 TRBV11-1 12 many ASSLAGGPNEQF
. TRBJ2-7 TRBV18 12 many ASSPPGDSYEQY
TRBD2 TRBJ2-7 TRBV7-8 12 many ASSLLAGSYEQY
TRBD2 TRBJ2-5 TRBV20-1 13 many SARAGTSGEETQY